The T cell receptor (beta chain) under discussion was sequenced for a study of T-cell reconstitution after alpha-beta-depleted transplantation in children (dated by TCRdb to between 2015 and 2016). Concerning the study at large: T-cell immune reconstitution after TCRalphabeta/CD19-depleted allogeneic hematopoietic cell transplantation in children was quantitatively tracked in the study by means of TCR repertoire profiling.

Note on this clonotype: Its antigen target is currently unknown. No clone much larger than this one lies a single base away; base qualities are absent.

The library was built by means of PCR. Sequencing relied on an Illumina HiSeq 2500. Molecular barcoding was employed in the preparation of TCR libraries, with unique molecular identifiers being used to normalize TCRbeta repertoire quantification. TCRdb's own reprocessing of the public reads used fastp at Q25 and MiXCR and kept productive beta chains. Every distinct CDR3 protein forms one entry, paired with its most common genes and DNA. This sample gives about 500,000 distinct CDR3 sequences in total; 11% of them show up just once. The ten largest clones take up roughly 15% of the sample. This specimen's treatment or condition label, per the study, means: allogeneic hematopoietic cell transplantation with graft depleted of TCRalphabeta T cells and CD19 B cells. The transplant recipients were children given TCRalphabeta/CD19-depleted allogeneic hematopoietic cell grafts. What the study reported, not specific to this receptor: Over subsequent months, a decline in hyperexpanded clone frequencies was noted, and after one year, T-cell counts and TCRbeta diversity were mostly ascribed to newly produced T cells. In some patients, the high TCRbeta diversity seen at day 60 was put down to recipient T cells and intrathymic progenitors that had survived conditioning. About two months after transplant, the apparently early recovery of alphabetaT-cell counts reportedly depended on just several hundred clones that had expanded rapidly and came from non-depleted graft cells.

Based on the germline V gene (reference sequence), the CDR1 and CDR2 sequences are LNHDA and SQIVND. The CDR3 runs 16 amino acids, cysteine and phenylalanine included. Only CDR3 DNA is held: 48 bases, read in frame from base 1. Trimming costs V 5 bases and J 2 bases, and their ends lie 15 bases apart. The chain employs TRBV19 and TRBJ2-2; the D segment could be TRBD2, given 5 matching bases. The sample in question was PBMCs, mostly from graft donor cells, obtained 180 days after TCRalphabeta/CD19-depleted stem cell transplant. This receptor was identified in a female patient aged 2-9 years who had a stem cell transplant for aplastic anemia, so the T cells may come from the graft donor. In nucleotides, the sequence is TGTGCCAGTAGTCTGGCTAGCAGTAAAAACACCGGGGAGCTGTTTTTT. Its coded protein is CASSLASSKNTGELFF.